The T cell receptor (beta chain) under discussion was sequenced for a study of T cells in Graves' hyperthyroidism and ophthalmopathy. On the study more broadly: Peripheral blood was obtained at initial diagnosis, preceding any treatment.

The CDR3 consists of 16 residues. From germline, CDR1 is LNHDA and CDR2 SQIVND (reference sequence). Trimming took off 6 bases at V and 6 bases at J, with 20 bases between the two ends. This clonotype appeared a few times. Researchers amplified the TCR beta CDR3 regions from RNA transcripts. TCR CDR3 regions were first amplified by RT-PCR with HTBI primers. A single record per CDR3 protein comes from TCRdb applying MiXCR to the multiplex PCR reads. The table lists 500,000 to 750,000 distinct CDR3 sequences, around 14% of them singletons. Enrolled ophthalmopathy patients presented with a Clinical Activity Score of at least 3, a NOSPECS grade of at least 4, and disease duration under 3 months. PBMCs were collected from an approximately 9 ml volume of fresh peripheral blood.

The rearrangement uses TRBV19 and TRBJ1-4, with D maybe TRBD1 (5 bases). The receptor was derived from a woman in her late teens or twenties with Graves' ophthalmopathy. The material sequenced was blood. CDR3 DNA: TGTGCCAGTAGCCCCGATCGGGCAGGGTCTTATGAAAAACTGTTTTTT. Translation: CASSPDRAGSYEKLFF.